The clone carrying this TCR beta chain was counted many times. Its antigen remains unknown. This CDR3 spans 14 amino acids. The germline V gene encodes CDR1 MDHEN and CDR2 SYDVKM. V was trimmed by 5 bases and J by 2 bases, leaving 11 bases between them. Preparation of the TCRbeta library used unique molecular identifiers. TCRdb used MiXCR to reprocess the PCR reads, holding one entry per CDR3 protein. The sample includes about 260,000 distinct CDR3 sequences, 11% of them seen just once. These data are taken from a study of T-cell reconstitution after alpha-beta-depleted transplantation in children. General study results and limits: Several hundred expanded graft clones reportedly supplied alpha-beta T cells about two months after transplant. Counts and diversity of T cells one year after transplant came mostly from newly produced T cells. Surviving recipient T cells and thymic progenitors produced the high day-60 TCRbeta diversity seen in some patients.

This sequence joins TRBV28 and TRBJ2-3; TRBD1 is a possible D gene (6 bases). This clonotype was sampled from a male patient between 2 and 10 years old who had a stem cell transplant for chronic granulomatous disease, so the T cells may come from the graft donor. The sample was peripheral blood, taken 180 days after TCRalphabeta/CD19-depleted stem cell transplant. The CDR3 loop reads CASSQGQFTDTQYF. The CDR3 nucleotides are TGTGCCAGCAGTCAAGGACAGTTCACAGATACGCAGTATTTT.